Shown below are 9 T cell receptor beta chains from a single sample sequenced in a study of T cell clusters in autoimmune cytopenias. TRB rearrangements were amplified by touch-down multiplex PCR with mixed TRB-A/B primers. TCRdb reprocessed the multiplex PCR reads and stores each CDR3 protein as one record, lacking DNA. The sample spans some 7,400 distinct CDR3 sequences; the ten largest clones claim about 23%. TRB amplification used roughly 250 ng of peripheral blood genomic DNA. The same data also contributed to another study, on T cell repertoires in aging, cancer and after chemotherapy.

Sequencing input: peripheral blood. These receptors were obtained from a human donor in good health.

This rearrangement joins TRBV30 to TRBJ1-6. The germline V gene has CDR1 GTSNPN and CDR2 SVGIG (reference sequence). The CDR3 runs 12 residues. CDR3: CAWGTGDSPLHF. Full variable domain (rest looked up from reference TRBV30 and TRBJ1-6): SQTIHQWPATLVQPVGSPLSLECTVEGTSNPNLYWYRQAAGRGLQLLFYSVGIGQISSEVPQNLSASRPQDRQFILSSKKLLLSDSGFYLCAWGTGDSPLHFGNGTRLTVT.

By frequency, this clonotype registers medium-sized. The chain uses TRBV19 and TRBJ1-4; as DNA is missing, the TRBD1 call by TCRdb cannot be tested. The CDR3 covers 15 residues. CDR1 and CDR2 (germline): LNHDA, SQIVND (reference sequence). CDR3 protein: CASSARQTVNEKLFF. The complete variable domain, with remaining parts taken from reference TRBV19 and TRBJ1-4, reads DGGITQSPKYLFRKEGQNVTLSCEQNLNHDAMYWYRQDPGQGLRLIYYSQIVNDFQKGDIAEGYSVSREKKESFPLTVTSAQKNPTAFYLCASSARQTVNEKLFFGSGTQLSVL.

This clonotype is identified as medium-sized (0.01 to 0.1%) from frequency. The rearrangement uses TRBV7-2 and TRBJ2-3; absent DNA, TCRdb's TRBD2 call cannot be checked. Per germline, CDR1 SGHTA and CDR2 FQGNSA. CDR3 length: 14 amino acids. The CDR3: CASSSLGLGDTQYF. The full variable domain, with the rest looked up from reference TRBV7-2 and TRBJ2-3, is GAGVSQSPSNKVTEKGKDVELRCDPISGHTALYWYRQSLGQGLEFLIYFQGNSAPDKSGLPSDRFSAERTGGSVSTLTIQRTQQEDSAVYLCASSSLGLGDTQYFGPGTRLTVL.

The rearrangement links TRBV6-6 to TRBJ2-7; no DNA is available, so the TRBD2 call from TCRdb remains unchecked. The germline V gene encodes CDR1 MNHNY and CDR2 SVGAGI (reference sequence). This CDR3 spans 17 amino acids. CDR3 sequence reads: CASSYSSGTSWGGEQYF.

Measured by frequency, this clonotype is medium-sized. The V call is TRBV6-5, the J call TRBJ2-2; TCRdb calls TRBD1, which cannot be checked without DNA. In germline, CDR1 is MNHEY, CDR2 SVGAGI. CDR3 length: 20 residues. Here the CDR3 reads CASSYATGTGITRLTGELFF.

This chain connects TRBV6-5 to TRBJ1-1. This CDR3 contains 13 residues. CDR1 is MNHEY, CDR2 SVGAGI, per germline. CDR3 loop: CASSDLGGTEAFF.

V usage is TRBV5-4 and J usage is TRBJ2-5; absent DNA, TCRdb's TRBD1 call cannot be checked. The CDR3 loop spans 16 amino acids. Per the germline V gene, CDR1 is SGHNT and CDR2 is YYREEE (reference sequence). The CDR3: CASSSKLGQGRETQYF. The full variable domain, completed using reference TRBV5-4 and TRBJ2-5, is ETGVTQSPTHLIKTRGQQVTLRCSSQSGHNTVSWYQQALGQGPQFIFQYYREEENGRGNFPPRFSGLQFPNYSSELNVNALELDDSALYLCASSSKLGQGRETQYFGPGTRLLVL.

Judged by frequency, this clonotype is medium-sized. The chain is built from TRBV6-5 and TRBJ2-7; absent DNA, TCRdb's TRBD1 call cannot be checked. Per the germline V gene, CDR1 is MNHEY and CDR2 is SVGAGI. This CDR3 has 14 amino acids. The chain's CDR3 is CASSYGDRTYEQYF.

This clonotype is called medium-sized based on its frequency. This chain links TRBV19 with TRBJ2-7; TCRdb's D call of TRBD2 is untestable without DNA. Germline CDR1 LNHDA, CDR2 SQIVND (reference sequence). This CDR3 has 14 residues. CDR3 protein: CASSYRDYTHEQYF.